Listed below are T cell receptor beta chains from one sample, sequenced in a study of shared clonotypes between healthy human individuals. Clones were sequenced by immunoSEQ multiplex PCR, and TCRdb holds only the in-frame ones, with some missing. In the table there are more than 550,000 clones, approximately 72% of which are singletons. What was sequenced was memory CD4+ T cells sorted from blood. Receptors were obtained from a woman aged 25 to 39 in good health. Both conserved end residues are part of each CDR3. The D gene is left open where the match is weak. Clone size is given for some rows only: seen once, a few or many times, or a class if the clone is expanded.

len	abundance	d_gene	j_gene	v_gene	CDR3nt	CDR3aa
15	.	TRBD1	TRBJ1-4	TRBV5-1	TGCGCCAGCAGCTTGGGCAACAGGGGATTGGAGGAACTGTTTTTT	CASSLGNRGLEELFF
13	many	.	TRBJ2-7	TRBV9	TGTGCCAGCAGCGTATCGACGTTGGGGGAGCAGTACTTC	CASSVSTLGEQYF
13	.	.	TRBJ2-1	TRBV2	TGTGCCAGCAGTGTTCGGTGGGACAATGAGCAGTTCTTC	CASSVRWDNEQFF
17	.	TRBD1	TRBJ2-7	TRBV5-1	TGCGCCAGCAGCTTGGGGCCCCAGACAGGGATCTCCTACGAGCAGTACTTC	CASSLGPQTGISYEQYF
14	many	.	TRBJ2-3	TRBV10-3	TGTGCCATCAGTGATGGGGGATTCACAGATACGCAGTATTTT	CAISDGGFTDTQYF
15	.	.	TRBJ2-5	TRBV28	TGTGCCAGCAGTTTATGGGGCCAGGTTGGAGAGACCCAGTACTTC	CASSLWGQVGETQYF
11	.	.	TRBJ2-5	TRBV20-1	TGCAGTGTAAGATTTCAAGAGACCCAGTACTTC	CSVRFQETQYF
14	.	.	TRBJ2-7	TRBV4-2	TGTGCCAGCAGCGGCCTAAGGGGCCCGGGAGAGCAGTACTTC	CASSGLRGPGEQYF
15	.	.	TRBJ2-5	TRBV7-2	TGTGCCACCAGCCGAAGCTGGGGACTCCAAGAGACCCAGTACTTC	CATSRSWGLQETQYF
15	.	.	TRBJ2-7	TRBV5-1	TGCGCCAGCAGCGGACCAGGGGGGAGCTCCTACGAGCAGTACTTC	CASSGPGGSSYEQYF
16	.	.	TRBJ2-1	TRBV5-1	TGCGCCAGCAGCTGGTCTGGGCCCAGCTCCTACAATGAGCAGTTCTTC	CASSWSGPSSYNEQFF
13	.	.	TRBJ1-2	TRBV19	TGTGCCAGTAGTAAAACAGTTTCCTATGGCTACACCTTC	CASSKTVSYGYTF
13	.	.	TRBJ2-6	TRBV7-2	TGTGCCAGCAGCTCCCAGGGGCCCAACGTCCTGACTTTC	CASSSQGPNVLTF
15	.	TRBD2	TRBJ2-7	TRBV5-6	TGTGCCAGCAGCGTTAGCGGGAGCGGCCTCTACGAGCAGTACTTC	CASSVSGSGLYEQYF
14	once	TRBD1	TRBJ1-2	TRBV19	TGTGCCAGTGGGCCGGGACAGGGGGCCGGTGGCTACACCTTC	CASGPGQGAGGYTF
17	.	.	TRBJ1-5	TRBV2	TGTGCCAGCAGTCGGGGCCCTCAAGACAGTTTCAATCAGCCCCAGCATTTT	CASSRGPQDSFNQPQHF
13	.	.	TRBJ1-1	TRBV6-1	TGTGCCAGCAGGAAGACAGATAACACTGAAGCTTTCTTT	CASRKTDNTEAFF
16	.	TRBD1	TRBJ2-5	TRBV5-1	TGCGCCAGCAGCCCCAGGGGGCGCGGTAACGGAGAGACCCAGTACTTC	CASSPRGRGNGETQYF
12	.	.	TRBJ1-5	TRBV7-9	TGTGCCAGCAGCTTATTTAGTCAGCCCCAGCATTTT	CASSLFSQPQHF
13	.	.	TRBJ1-1	TRBV7-2	TGTGCCAGCAGCTTAGGTTATCGGACTGAAGCTTTCTTT	CASSLGYRTEAFF
17	.	TRBD1	TRBJ1-3	TRBV28	TGTGCCAGCAGTTCTGGGACAGGGGGGCTCTCTGGAAACACCATATATTTT	CASSSGTGGLSGNTIYF
14	many	TRBD2	TRBJ2-3	TRBV19	TGTGCCAGTAGTACTAGCGGGAGCACAGATACGCAGTATTTT	CASSTSGSTDTQYF
16	.	.	TRBJ2-1	TRBV19	TGTGCCAGTAGTATAGCGGGTCTGTCTTCCTACAATGAGCAGTTCTTC	CASSIAGLSSYNEQFF
16	.	TRBD2	TRBJ2-3	TRBV19	TGTGCCAGTAGTCGCAGACTAGCGGGAGGAGGAGATACGCAGTATTTT	CASSRRLAGGGDTQYF
17	.	TRBD2	TRBJ2-1	TRBV11-2	TGTGCCAGCAGCCCCGGGTCCCTAGCGGGAGAGGGCGATGAGCAGTTCTTC	CASSPGSLAGEGDEQFF
16	.	TRBD1	TRBJ1-2	TRBV5-1	TGCGCCAGCAGAGACAGGGGATCGCGCCCTAACTATGGCTACACCTTC	CASRDRGSRPNYGYTF